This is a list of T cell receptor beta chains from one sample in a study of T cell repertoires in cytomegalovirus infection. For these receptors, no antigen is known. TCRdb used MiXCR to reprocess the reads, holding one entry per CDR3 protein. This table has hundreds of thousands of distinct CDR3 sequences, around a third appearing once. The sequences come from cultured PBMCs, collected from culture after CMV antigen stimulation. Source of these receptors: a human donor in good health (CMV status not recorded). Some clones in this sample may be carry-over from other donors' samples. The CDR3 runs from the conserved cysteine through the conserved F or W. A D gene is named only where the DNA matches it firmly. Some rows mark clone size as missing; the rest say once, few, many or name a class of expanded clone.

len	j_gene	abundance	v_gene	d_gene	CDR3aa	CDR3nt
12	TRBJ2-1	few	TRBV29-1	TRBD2	CSGTSGSNEQFF	TGCAGCGGGACTAGCGGGAGCAATGAGCAGTTCTTC
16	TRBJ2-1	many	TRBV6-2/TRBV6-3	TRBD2	CASSPMAGGFYNEQFF	TGTGCCAGCAGTCCGATGGCGGGAGGGTTCTACAATGAGCAGTTCTTC
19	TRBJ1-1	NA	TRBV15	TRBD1	CATSRRGQRDSPLGTEAFF	TGTGCCACCAGCAGAAGAGGGCAACGGGACAGCCCTCTCGGCACTGAAGCTTTCTTT
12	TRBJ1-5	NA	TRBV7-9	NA	CASSLGGSDQHF	TGTGCCAGCAGCTTAGGGGGCAGCGACCAGCATTTT
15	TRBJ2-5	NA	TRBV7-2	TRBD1	CASLDWGRGQETQYF	TGTGCCAGCCTAGATTGGGGCAGGGGGCAAGAGACCCAGTACTTC
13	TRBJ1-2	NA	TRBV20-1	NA	CSAAPRRAYGYTF	TGCAGTGCGGCCCCCAGGCGGGCCTATGGCTACACCTTC
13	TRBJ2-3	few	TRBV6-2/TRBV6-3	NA	CASRRPNGDTQYF	TGTGCCAGCAGACGACCCAACGGGGATACGCAGTATTTT
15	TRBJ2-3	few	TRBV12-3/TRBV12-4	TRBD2	CASSRLAGTPDTQYF	TGTGCCAGCAGTAGACTAGCGGGTACCCCAGATACGCAGTATTTT
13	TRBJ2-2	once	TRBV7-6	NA	CASSSRDTAELFF	TGTGCCAGCAGCTCACGGGACACCGCGGAGCTGTTTTTT
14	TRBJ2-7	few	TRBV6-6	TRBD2	CASHTGTTAYEQYF	TGTGCCAGCCATACCGGGACTACGGCCTACGAGCAGTACTTC
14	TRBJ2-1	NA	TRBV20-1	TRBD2	CSARSGLGQHEQFF	TGCAGTGCTAGATCGGGACTAGGTCAGCATGAGCAGTTCTTC
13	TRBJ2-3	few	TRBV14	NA	CASSSYTTDTQYF	TGTGCCAGCAGCTCCTATACCACAGATACGCAGTATTTT
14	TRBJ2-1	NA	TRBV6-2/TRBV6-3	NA	CASSSDRPYGEQFF	TGTGCCAGCAGTTCCGACCGTCCCTACGGTGAGCAGTTCTTC
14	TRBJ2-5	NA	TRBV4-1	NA	CASSPYVGQETQYF	TGCGCCAGCAGCCCTTATGTGGGACAAGAGACCCAGTACTTC
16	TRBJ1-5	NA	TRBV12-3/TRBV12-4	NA	CASSLALQGNNQPQHF	TGTGCCAGCAGTTTGGCACTGCAGGGAAACAATCAGCCCCAGCATTTT
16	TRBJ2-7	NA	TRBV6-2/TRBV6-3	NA	CASSYVPGNYSYEQYF	TGTGCCAGCAGTTACGTCCCGGGTAATTACTCCTACGAGCAGTACTTC
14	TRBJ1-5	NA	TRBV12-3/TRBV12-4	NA	CASSFTGGNQPQHF	TGTGCCAGCAGTTTTACAGGTGGCAATCAGCCCCAGCATTTT
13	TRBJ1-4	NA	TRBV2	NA	CASRLEGLEKLFF	TGTGCCAGCAGACTGGAAGGTTTAGAAAAACTGTTTTTT
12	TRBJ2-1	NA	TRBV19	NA	CASSIPRLEQFF	TGTGCCAGTAGTATCCCCCGACTAGAGCAGTTCTTC
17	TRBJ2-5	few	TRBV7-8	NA	CASSLVLSGHGEETQYF	TGTGCCAGCAGCTTAGTTCTCTCGGGCCATGGTGAAGAGACCCAGTACTTC
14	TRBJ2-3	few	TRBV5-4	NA	CASSPLAMADTQYF	TGTGCCAGCAGCCCCCTAGCAATGGCAGATACGCAGTATTTT
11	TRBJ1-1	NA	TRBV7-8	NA	CASSFIRKTFF	TGTGCCAGCAGTTTTATCCGAAAGACTTTCTTT
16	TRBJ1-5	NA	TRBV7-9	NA	CASSATAGHPNQPQHF	TGTGCCAGCAGCGCAACGGCCGGACATCCTAATCAGCCCCAGCATTTT
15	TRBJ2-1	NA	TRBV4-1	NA	CASSQERQTYNEQFF	TGCGCCAGCAGCCAAGAACGGCAGACCTACAATGAGCAGTTCTTC
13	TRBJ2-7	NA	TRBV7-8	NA	CASSLPAGYEQYF	TGTGCCAGCAGCTTGCCGGCTGGCTACGAGCAGTACTTC
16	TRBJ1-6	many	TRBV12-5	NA	CASGFGTGLGVSPLHF	TGTGCTAGTGGTTTCGGAACAGGGTTAGGTGTTTCACCCCTCCACTTT
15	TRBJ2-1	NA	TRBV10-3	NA	CAISGGLAGSNEQFF	TGTGCCATCTCAGGGGGCCTAGCGGGATCCAATGAGCAGTTCTTC
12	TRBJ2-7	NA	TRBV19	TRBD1	CATSDRGYEQYF	TGTGCCACCTCAGACAGGGGCTACGAGCAGTACTTC
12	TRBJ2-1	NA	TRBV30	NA	CAWSGQYNEQFF	TGTGCCTGGAGTGGGCAATACAATGAGCAGTTCTTC
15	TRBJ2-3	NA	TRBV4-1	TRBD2	CASSQEREGLDMQYF	TGTGCCAGCAGCCAAGAGCGGGAGGGCCTGGATATGCAGTATTTT
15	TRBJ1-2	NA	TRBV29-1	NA	CSGTTRGAGSYGYTF	TGCAGTGGTACAACCAGAGGGGCAGGGAGCTATGGCTACACCTTC
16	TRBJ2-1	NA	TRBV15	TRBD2	CATSRDLSGSFNEQFF	TGTGCCACCAGCAGAGACCTTAGCGGGAGTTTCAATGAGCAGTTCTTC
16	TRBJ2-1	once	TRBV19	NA	CASSIVFAGAYNEQFF	TGTGCCAGTAGTATAGTATTTGCAGGGGCCTACAATGAGCAGTTCTTC
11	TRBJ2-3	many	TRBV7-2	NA	CASSLSDTQYF	TGTGCCAGCAGCTTATCAGATACGCAGTATTTT
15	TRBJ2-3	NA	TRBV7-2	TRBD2	CASTRPGTRSDTQYF	TGTGCCAGCACCCGTCCCGGGACTAGATCAGATACGCAGTATTTT
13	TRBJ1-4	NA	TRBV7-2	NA	CASTPSVGEKLFF	TGTGCCAGCACCCCCAGCGTGGGCGAAAAACTGTTTTTT
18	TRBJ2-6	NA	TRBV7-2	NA	CASSFIVSGAGGANVLTF	TGTGCCAGCAGCTTCATAGTATCAGGGGCCGGCGGGGCCAACGTCCTGACTTTC
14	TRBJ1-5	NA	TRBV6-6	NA	CASRSDSYNQPQHF	TGTGCCAGCAGAAGCGACAGTTACAATCAGCCCCAGCATTTT
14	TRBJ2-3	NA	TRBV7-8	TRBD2	CASFPGLSTDTQYF	TGTGCCAGCTTCCCGGGACTAAGCACAGATACGCAGTATTTT
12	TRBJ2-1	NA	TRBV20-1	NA	CSAIYSSNEQFF	TGCAGTGCTATTTATAGTTCCAATGAGCAGTTCTTC
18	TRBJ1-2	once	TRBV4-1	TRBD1	CASSPSFPETGPHYGYTF	TGCGCCAGCAGTCCAAGTTTTCCGGAGACAGGGCCCCACTATGGCTACACCTTC
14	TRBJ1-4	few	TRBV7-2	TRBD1	CASSPGQDYEKLFF	TGTGCCAGCAGCCCGGGACAGGACTATGAAAAACTGTTTTTT
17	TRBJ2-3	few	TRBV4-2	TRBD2	CASSQDQLAGRGDTQYF	TGTGCCAGCAGCCAGGACCAACTAGCGGGAAGGGGAGATACGCAGTATTTT
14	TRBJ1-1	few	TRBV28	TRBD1	CASSQGQGRTEAFF	TGTGCCAGCAGCCAGGGACAGGGACGGACTGAAGCTTTCTTT